A selection of T cell receptor beta chains follows, all from one sample in a study of T-cell reconstitution after alpha-beta-depleted transplantation in children. TCRdb ran MiXCR on the PCR reads and lists one entry per CDR3 protein. Found here are around 93,000 distinct CDR3 sequences, 6.5% to 8.5% of them singletons; the top ten hold roughly 7%. The sequencing used PBMCs from the stem cell graft donor, collected from the stem cell graft. All receptors come from a human donor who donated a stem cell graft to a child with congenital amegakaryocytic thrombocytopenia. Each CDR3 is given with its conserved first and last residue. The order of the fields is CDR3 protein, CDR3 DNA, V gene, D gene, J gene, CDR3 length, clone size. D genes are given only for firm matches. The size entry is marked missing in some rows and otherwise reads once, few, many or a size class.

CDR3: CASSEAETGELFF; DNA: TGTGCCAGCAGTGAAGCCGAGACCGGGGAGCTGTTTTTT; V: TRBV25-1; D: -; J: TRBJ2-2; length: 13; size: many
CDR3: CASIKSGSGAIGGNTIYF; DNA: TGTGCCAGCATCAAAAGTGGGTCAGGGGCCATCGGTGGAAACACCATATATTTT; V: TRBV12-3/TRBV12-4; D: -; J: TRBJ1-3; length: 18; size: many
CDR3: CSVEAGTSGTSSYEQYF; DNA: TGCAGCGTTGAGGCCGGGACTAGCGGGACTTCCTCCTACGAGCAGTACTTC; V: TRBV29-1; D: TRBD2; J: TRBJ2-7; length: 17; size: -
CDR3: CASSLPGDYGYTF; DNA: TGTGCCAGCAGTTTACCGGGGGACTATGGCTACACCTTC; V: TRBV28; D: -; J: TRBJ1-2; length: 13; size: many
CDR3: CASSPSGGASGANVLTF; DNA: TGTGCCAGCAGCCCCAGCGGGGGGGCATCTGGGGCCAACGTCCTGACTTTC; V: TRBV11-2; D: TRBD2; J: TRBJ2-6; length: 17; size: many
CDR3: CSAAGLAEPQETQYF; DNA: TGCAGTGCGGCGGGACTAGCGGAACCTCAAGAGACCCAGTACTTC; V: TRBV20-1; D: TRBD2; J: TRBJ2-5; length: 15; size: -
CDR3: CASSPLEGANVLTF; DNA: TGTGCCAGCAGTCCCCTAGAAGGGGCCAACGTCCTGACTTTC; V: TRBV6-5; D: -; J: TRBJ2-6; length: 14; size: many
CDR3: CATSESGDYEQYF; DNA: TGTGCCACCAGTGAGTCAGGGGACTACGAGCAGTACTTC; V: TRBV24-1; D: -; J: TRBJ2-7; length: 13; size: many
CDR3: CSATPGQGRLSAFF; DNA: TGCAGTGCGACCCCGGGACAGGGGAGGTTGAGTGCTTTCTTT; V: TRBV20-1; D: TRBD1; J: TRBJ1-1; length: 14; size: many
CDR3: CASSQRREGYNEQFF; DNA: TGCGCCAGCAGCCAACGACGGGAGGGTTACAATGAGCAGTTCTTC; V: TRBV4-1; D: TRBD2; J: TRBJ2-1; length: 15; size: many
CDR3: CASSWGLAGMNEQYF; DNA: TGTGCCAGCAGCTGGGGACTAGCGGGAATGAACGAGCAGTACTTC; V: TRBV5-6; D: TRBD2; J: TRBJ2-7; length: 15; size: many
CDR3: CATSREIQGYNQPQHF; DNA: TGTGCCACCAGCAGAGAGATCCAGGGGTACAATCAGCCCCAGCATTTT; V: TRBV15; D: -; J: TRBJ1-5; length: 16; size: many
CDR3: CASSVIQGGTEAFF; DNA: TGTGCCAGCAGCGTAATTCAGGGGGGTACTGAAGCTTTCTTT; V: TRBV9; D: TRBD1; J: TRBJ1-1; length: 14; size: -
CDR3: CASSTKVGQGNGEQFF; DNA: TGCGCCAGCAGCACGAAGGTCGGACAGGGTAATGGTGAGCAGTTCTTC; V: TRBV5-1; D: TRBD1; J: TRBJ2-1; length: 16; size: many
CDR3: CASNGLLNTGELFF; DNA: TGTGCCAGCAACGGATTATTGAACACCGGGGAGCTGTTTTTT; V: TRBV2; D: -; J: TRBJ2-2; length: 14; size: few
CDR3: CASRTAMGTLFPEAFF; DNA: TGCGCCAGCAGAACCGCAATGGGAACCCTGTTCCCTGAAGCTTTCTTT; V: TRBV5-1; D: -; J: TRBJ1-1; length: 16; size: many
CDR3: CATLHHQGERGNEQFF; DNA: TGTGCCACCCTTCACCACCAGGGAGAAAGGGGCAATGAGCAGTTCTTC; V: TRBV24-1; D: -; J: TRBJ2-1; length: 16; size: many
CDR3: CASSIRQGQETQYF; DNA: TGTGCCAGCAGCATTCGACAGGGTCAAGAGACCCAGTACTTC; V: TRBV11-2; D: TRBD1; J: TRBJ2-5; length: 14; size: many
CDR3: CASRPTGWAKNIQYF; DNA: TGTGCCAGCAGACCGACAGGGTGGGCCAAAAACATTCAGTACTTC; V: TRBV11-2; D: TRBD1; J: TRBJ2-4; length: 15; size: -
CDR3: CASSQDLSQGNQPQHF; DNA: TGTGCCAGCAGCCAAGATTTAAGCCAGGGCAATCAGCCCCAGCATTTT; V: TRBV4-2; D: -; J: TRBJ1-5; length: 16; size: -
CDR3: CASSQDIASGANVLTF; DNA: TGTGCCAGCAGCCAAGACATCGCCTCTGGGGCCAACGTCCTGACTTTC; V: TRBV3-1; D: -; J: TRBJ2-6; length: 16; size: -
CDR3: CASSSGEGGELFF; DNA: TGTGCCAGCAGTTCAGGGGAAGGCGGGGAGCTGTTTTTT; V: TRBV28; D: -; J: TRBJ2-2; length: 13; size: few
CDR3: CATSSTGYDYTF; DNA: TGTGCCACCAGCTCGACAGGGTACGACTACACCTTC; V: TRBV15; D: TRBD1; J: TRBJ1-2; length: 12; size: many
CDR3: CASSLGGGQETQYF; DNA: TGTGCCAGCAGTTTAGGGGGGGGCCAAGAGACCCAGTACTTC; V: TRBV12-3/TRBV12-4; D: TRBD2; J: TRBJ2-5; length: 14; size: many
CDR3: CASSYAAPGQGDEQYF; DNA: TGTGCCAGCAGTTACGCGGCCCCGGGACAGGGAGACGAGCAGTACTTC; V: TRBV6-5; D: TRBD1; J: TRBJ2-7; length: 16; size: many
CDR3: CASSFWQATNEKLFF; DNA: TGTGCCAGCAGCTTTTGGCAGGCAACTAATGAAAAACTGTTTTTT; V: TRBV7-9; D: -; J: TRBJ1-4; length: 15; size: many
CDR3: CASSLGTSGPLEQFF; DNA: TGTGCCAGCAGCTTAGGGACTAGCGGCCCTCTTGAGCAGTTCTTC; V: TRBV5-6; D: TRBD2; J: TRBJ2-1; length: 15; size: many
CDR3: CSVEIVRNTEAFF; DNA: TGCAGCGTTGAAATAGTCAGGAACACTGAAGCTTTCTTT; V: TRBV29-1; D: -; J: TRBJ1-1; length: 13; size: many
CDR3: CASSLEGRDRGLQYF; DNA: TGTGCCAGCAGCTTAGAGGGGAGGGACAGGGGCCTTCAGTACTTC; V: TRBV7-2; D: TRBD1; J: TRBJ2-4; length: 15; size: -
CDR3: CASSPNGRATYNEQFF; DNA: TGTGCCAGCTCACCCAACGGGAGGGCCACCTACAATGAGCAGTTCTTC; V: TRBV18; D: TRBD2; J: TRBJ2-1; length: 16; size: many
CDR3: CATSGQAFNEQFF; DNA: TGTGCCACCTCTGGACAGGCATTCAATGAGCAGTTCTTC; V: TRBV24-1; D: TRBD1; J: TRBJ2-1; length: 13; size: many
CDR3: CAISERTGPGELFF; DNA: TGTGCCATCAGTGAGCGGACTGGACCCGGGGAGCTGTTTTTT; V: TRBV10-3; D: -; J: TRBJ2-2; length: 14; size: many
CDR3: CSVASGGGGEQFF; DNA: TGCAGCGTGGCTAGCGGGGGGGGTGGTGAGCAGTTCTTC; V: TRBV29-1; D: TRBD2; J: TRBJ2-1; length: 13; size: many
CDR3: CASSSLRGQYF; DNA: TGTGCCAGCAGTTCTCTGAGGGGGCAGTATTTT; V: TRBV28; D: -; J: TRBJ2-3; length: 11; size: many
CDR3: CASSFQRVHNEQFF; DNA: TGTGCCAGCAGTTTCCAGCGGGTGCACAATGAGCAGTTCTTC; V: TRBV27; D: -; J: TRBJ2-1; length: 14; size: many
CDR3: CASSFLWGPSYEQYF; DNA: TGTGCCAGCAGCTTTCTCTGGGGGCCCTCCTACGAGCAGTACTTC; V: TRBV7-8; D: -; J: TRBJ2-7; length: 15; size: many
CDR3: CASSLLVGGIYNEQFF; DNA: TGTGCCAGCAGTTTATTGGTGGGAGGAATCTACAATGAGCAGTTCTTC; V: TRBV27; D: -; J: TRBJ2-1; length: 16; size: many
CDR3: CASSTIDRYGSYNEQFF; DNA: TGTGCCAGCAGCACCATTGACAGGTACGGTTCCTACAATGAGCAGTTCTTC; V: TRBV5-6; D: -; J: TRBJ2-1; length: 17; size: many
CDR3: CSAPEANTGELFF; DNA: TGCAGTGCTCCCGAAGCGAACACCGGGGAGCTGTTTTTT; V: TRBV20-1; D: -; J: TRBJ2-2; length: 13; size: -
CDR3: CASSPGGGYSNQPQHF; DNA: TGTGCCAGCAGCCCCGGGGGGGGGTATAGCAATCAGCCCCAGCATTTT; V: TRBV7-8; D: -; J: TRBJ1-5; length: 16; size: few
CDR3: CASSTAAGEIYNEQFF; DNA: TGTGCCAGCAGTACCGCAGCGGGGGAAATTTACAATGAGCAGTTCTTC; V: TRBV27; D: TRBD2; J: TRBJ2-1; length: 16; size: -
CDR3: CASSERGGQTQYF; DNA: TGTGCCAGCAGTGAGAGGGGGGGGCAGACCCAGTACTTC; V: TRBV12-3/TRBV12-4; D: -; J: TRBJ2-5; length: 13; size: many
CDR3: CSTGTEDTDTQYF; DNA: TGCAGCACCGGGACAGAAGACACAGATACGCAGTATTTT; V: TRBV29-1; D: TRBD1; J: TRBJ2-3; length: 13; size: many
CDR3: CASSLDRGRGTEAFF; DNA: TGCGCCAGCAGCTTGGATCGGGGGCGGGGCACTGAAGCTTTCTTT; V: TRBV5-1; D: -; J: TRBJ1-1; length: 15; size: -
CDR3: CAWSLGGPYEQYF; DNA: TGTGCCTGGAGTCTGGGAGGGCCCTACGAGCAGTACTTC; V: TRBV30; D: TRBD2; J: TRBJ2-7; length: 13; size: many
CDR3: CASSSTAWDEQFF; DNA: TGTGCCAGCAGTTCCACCGCCTGGGATGAGCAGTTCTTC; V: TRBV27; D: -; J: TRBJ2-1; length: 13; size: medium-sized
CDR3: CASSLTPSSYNEQFF; DNA: TGTGCCAGCAGCTTGACACCTAGCTCCTACAATGAGCAGTTCTTC; V: TRBV5-6; D: -; J: TRBJ2-1; length: 15; size: many
CDR3: CASSSTGLAGDGQYF; DNA: TGCGCCAGCAGCTCGACGGGACTAGCGGGGGACGGGCAGTACTTC; V: TRBV5-1; D: TRBD2; J: TRBJ2-7; length: 15; size: many
CDR3: CASSPTVYTDTQYF; DNA: TGTGCCAGCAGTCCTACGGTCTACACAGATACGCAGTATTTT; V: TRBV6-5; D: -; J: TRBJ2-3; length: 14; size: many
CDR3: CASSPLPTGVLSNTGELFF; DNA: TGTGCCAGCAGCCCCCTACCGACAGGGGTTTTGTCGAACACCGGGGAGCTGTTTTTT; V: TRBV7-3; D: TRBD1; J: TRBJ2-2; length: 19; size: -
CDR3: CASSAGTGTSYEQYF; DNA: TGTGCCAGCAGCGCAGGGACAGGGACTTCCTACGAGCAGTACTTC; V: TRBV7-9; D: TRBD1; J: TRBJ2-7; length: 15; size: -
CDR3: CSARDSREPVVAQYF; DNA: TGCAGTGCTAGAGATTCCCGTGAGCCCGTAGTGGCCCAGTACTTC; V: TRBV20-1; D: -; J: TRBJ2-5; length: 15; size: many
CDR3: CASRSLGVNYGYTF; DNA: TGTGCCAGCAGGTCCTTGGGGGTAAACTATGGCTACACCTTC; V: TRBV6-1; D: -; J: TRBJ1-2; length: 14; size: many
CDR3: CASSLRTGFMNTEAFF; DNA: TGTGCCAGCAGTTTGAGGACAGGGTTCATGAACACTGAAGCTTTCTTT; V: TRBV6-6; D: TRBD1; J: TRBJ1-1; length: 16; size: many
CDR3: CSVGPEQGARYNEQFF; DNA: TGCAGCGTTGGCCCCGAACAGGGGGCGCGCTACAATGAGCAGTTCTTC; V: TRBV29-1; D: TRBD1; J: TRBJ2-1; length: 16; size: many
CDR3: CASSPGTSNSEQYF; DNA: TGTGCCAGCAGTCCCGGGACTAGCAACTCCGAGCAGTACTTC; V: TRBV28; D: TRBD2; J: TRBJ2-7; length: 14; size: -